This is a list of T cell receptor beta chains from one sample in a study of T-cell reconstitution after alpha-beta-depleted transplantation in children. TCRdb re-called the PCR reads through MiXCR, storing one row per CDR3 protein. The table shows fewer than 550,000 distinct CDR3 sequences, with more than 9.5% occurring only once. The specimen was PBMCs, mostly from graft donor cells, collected 180 days after TCRalphabeta/CD19-depleted stem cell transplant. The receptor set was obtained from a female patient aged 2-15 years who had a stem cell transplant for aplastic anemia, so the T cells may come from the graft donor. CDR3s include the opening cysteine and the closing phenylalanine or tryptophan. The order of the fields is V gene, CDR3 protein.

>TRBV5-1
CASSPMVARYSDTQYF
>TRBV6-2/TRBV6-3
CASSSSRVLAESNTGELFF
>TRBV11-2
CASSLSGDAYSNQPQHF
>TRBV5-1
CASSLELAGESTDTQYF
>TRBV5-1
CASSLTGEIPKRTQYF
>TRBV5-6
CASSLVPASYNEQFF
>TRBV6-1
CASTRTGLSYEQYF
>TRBV20-1
CSARIGRANVQPQHF
>TRBV7-8
CASSLEAGPHNEQFF
>TRBV20-1
CSARSDWETQYF
>TRBV12-3/TRBV12-4
CASSEGLQSNQPQHF
>TRBV7-9
CASSLRSNVETQYF
>TRBV29-1
CSVDPWEATEAFF
>TRBV7-9
CASSLQGRNTEAFF
>TRBV11-1
CASSSVVTTRRVYNEQFF
>TRBV10-3
CAIRGRGDQPQHF
>TRBV12-3/TRBV12-4
CASSLWGLGNQPQHF
>TRBV27
CASSPLRIATNEKLFF
>TRBV29-1
CSVDHHGELFF
>TRBV6-5
CASSYSGKNGYTF
>TRBV29-1
CSVEAGSAGETQYF
>TRBV4-3
CASSQGSRWGETQYF